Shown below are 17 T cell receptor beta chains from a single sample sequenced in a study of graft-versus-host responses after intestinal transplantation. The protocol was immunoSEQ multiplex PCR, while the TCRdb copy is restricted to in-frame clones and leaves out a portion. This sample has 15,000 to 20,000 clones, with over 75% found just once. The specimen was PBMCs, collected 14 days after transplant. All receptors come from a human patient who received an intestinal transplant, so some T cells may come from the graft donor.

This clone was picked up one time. CDR3: CASSQSPPAGGGDTQYF. CDR3 bases: TGCGCCAGCAGCCAAAGTCCTCCAGCGGGGGGCGGAGATACGCAGTATTTT. The chain links TRBV4-1 to TRBJ2-3, with TRBD2 matching 9 bases. The CDR3 spans 17 residues. Germline V gives CDR1 MGHRA, CDR2 YSYEKL. The J segment lost 5 bases and the V segment lost 2 bases, leaving 11 bases of the junction unmatched.

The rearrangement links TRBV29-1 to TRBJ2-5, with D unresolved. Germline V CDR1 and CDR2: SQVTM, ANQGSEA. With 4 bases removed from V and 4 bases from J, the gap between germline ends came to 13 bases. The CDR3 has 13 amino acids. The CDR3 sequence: CSVVDTPRETQYF. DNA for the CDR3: TGCAGCGTTGTAGACACCCCTAGAGAGACCCAGTACTTC.

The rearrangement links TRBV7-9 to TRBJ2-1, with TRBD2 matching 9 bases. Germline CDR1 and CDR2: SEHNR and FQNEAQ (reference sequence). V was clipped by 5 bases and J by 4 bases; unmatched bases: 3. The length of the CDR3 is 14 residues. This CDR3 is CASSRTSVYNEQFF. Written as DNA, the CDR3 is TGTGCCAGCAGCCGGACTAGCGTATACAATGAGCAGTTCTTC.

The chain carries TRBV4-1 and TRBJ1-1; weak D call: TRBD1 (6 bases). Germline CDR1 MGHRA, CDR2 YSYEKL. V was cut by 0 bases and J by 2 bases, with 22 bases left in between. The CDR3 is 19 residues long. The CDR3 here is CASSQDRKTGDWKNTEAFF. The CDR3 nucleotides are TGCGCCAGCAGCCAAGATCGCAAGACAGGTGACTGGAAAAACACTGAAGCTTTCTTT.

CDR3 sequence: CASSQPGYDTQYF. CDR3 nucleotide sequence: TGCGCCAGCAGCCAACCAGGTTACGATACGCAGTATTTT. J is TRBJ2-3 and V is TRBV4-1; D remains ambiguous. Germline lookup yields CDR1 MGHRA and CDR2 YSYEKL. The CDR3 has 13 residues. V lost 2 bases and J lost 6, with 9 bases in between.

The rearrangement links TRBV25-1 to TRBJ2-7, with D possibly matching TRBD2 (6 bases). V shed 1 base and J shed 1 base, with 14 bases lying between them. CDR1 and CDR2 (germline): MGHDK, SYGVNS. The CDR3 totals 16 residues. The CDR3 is CASSEFGGALSYEQYF. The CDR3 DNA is TGTGCCAGCAGTGAATTTGGAGGGGCATTATCCTACGAGCAGTACTTC.

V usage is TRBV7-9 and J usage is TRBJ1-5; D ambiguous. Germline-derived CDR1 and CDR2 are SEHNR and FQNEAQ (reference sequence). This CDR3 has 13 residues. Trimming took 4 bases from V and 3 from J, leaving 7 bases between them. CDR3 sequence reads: CASSWADNQPQHF. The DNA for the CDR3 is TGTGCCAGCAGCTGGGCAGACAATCAGCCCCAGCATTTT.

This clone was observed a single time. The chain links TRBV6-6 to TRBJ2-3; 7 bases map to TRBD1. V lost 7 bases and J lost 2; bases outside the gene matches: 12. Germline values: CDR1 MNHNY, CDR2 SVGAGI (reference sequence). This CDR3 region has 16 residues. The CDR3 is CASTRLGQTLTDTQYF. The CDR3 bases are TGTGCCAGCACGCGACTGGGACAGACCCTCACAGATACGCAGTATTTT.

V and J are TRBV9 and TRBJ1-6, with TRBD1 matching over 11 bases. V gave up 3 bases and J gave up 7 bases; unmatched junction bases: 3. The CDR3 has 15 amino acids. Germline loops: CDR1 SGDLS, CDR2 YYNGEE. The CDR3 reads CASSAGTGGNSPLHF. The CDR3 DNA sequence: TGTGCCAGCAGCGCCGGGACAGGGGGAAATTCACCCCTCCACTTT.

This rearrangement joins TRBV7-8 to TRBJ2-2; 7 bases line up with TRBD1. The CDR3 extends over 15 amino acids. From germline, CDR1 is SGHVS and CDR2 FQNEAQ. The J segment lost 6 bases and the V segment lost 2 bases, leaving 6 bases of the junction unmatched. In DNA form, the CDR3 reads TGTGCCAGCAGCTTATACACAGGGGTCGCCGGGGAGCTGTTTTTT. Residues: CASSLYTGVAGELFF.

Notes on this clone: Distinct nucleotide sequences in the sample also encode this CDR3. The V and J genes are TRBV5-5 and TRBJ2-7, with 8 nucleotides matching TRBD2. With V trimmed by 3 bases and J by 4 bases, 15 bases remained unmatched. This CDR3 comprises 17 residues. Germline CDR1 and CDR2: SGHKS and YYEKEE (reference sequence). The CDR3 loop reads CASSWVAGGQDLYEQYF. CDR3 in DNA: TGTGCCAGCAGCTGGGTTGCGGGGGGTCAGGATCTTTACGAGCAGTACTTC.

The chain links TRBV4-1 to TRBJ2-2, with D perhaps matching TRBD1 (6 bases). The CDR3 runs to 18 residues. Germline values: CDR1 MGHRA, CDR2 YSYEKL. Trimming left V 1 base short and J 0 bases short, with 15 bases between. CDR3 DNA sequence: TGCGCCAGCAGCCAAGGTTACCCAGGGGAAACGAACACCGGGGAGCTGTTTTTT. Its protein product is CASSQGYPGETNTGELFF.

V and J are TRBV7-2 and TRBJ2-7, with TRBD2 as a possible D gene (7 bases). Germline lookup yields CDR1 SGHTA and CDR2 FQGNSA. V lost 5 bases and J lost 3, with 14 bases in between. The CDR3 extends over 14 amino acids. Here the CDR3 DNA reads TGTGCCAGCAGCCCCGAGGGGGGGCACTACGAGCAGTACTTC. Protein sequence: CASSPEGGHYEQYF.

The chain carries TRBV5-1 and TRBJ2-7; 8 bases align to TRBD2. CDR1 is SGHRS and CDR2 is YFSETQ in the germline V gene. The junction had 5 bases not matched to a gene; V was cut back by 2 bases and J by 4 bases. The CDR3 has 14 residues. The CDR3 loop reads CASSFSREGYEQYF. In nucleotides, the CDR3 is TGCGCCAGCAGCTTTTCCCGGGAGGGGTACGAGCAGTACTTC.

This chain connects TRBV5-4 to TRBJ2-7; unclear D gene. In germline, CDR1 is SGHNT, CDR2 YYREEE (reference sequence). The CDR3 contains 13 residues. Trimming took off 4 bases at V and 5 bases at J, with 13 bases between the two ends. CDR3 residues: CASSLTPADEQYF. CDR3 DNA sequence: TGTGCCAGCAGCCTTACCCCTGCAGACGAGCAGTACTTC.

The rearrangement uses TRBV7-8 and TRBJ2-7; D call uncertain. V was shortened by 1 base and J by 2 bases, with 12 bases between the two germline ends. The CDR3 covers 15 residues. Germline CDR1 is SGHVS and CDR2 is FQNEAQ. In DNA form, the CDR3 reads TGTGCCAGCAGCTTAGGAGGCCCCTACACCTACGAGCAGTACTTC. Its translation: CASSLGGPYTYEQYF.

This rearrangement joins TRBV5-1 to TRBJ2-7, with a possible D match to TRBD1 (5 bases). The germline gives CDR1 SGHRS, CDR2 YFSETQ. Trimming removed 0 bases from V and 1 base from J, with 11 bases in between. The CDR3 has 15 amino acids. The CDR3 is CASSLGQTPSYEQYF. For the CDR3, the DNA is TGCGCCAGCAGCTTGGGACAGACGCCGTCCTACGAGCAGTACTTC.